This T cell receptor beta chain was recorded in a study of vaccination and CD4 T cells after COVID-19. This clonotype was observed a few times. The antigen remains undetermined. V was cut by 6 bases and J by 6 bases, with 19 bases left in between. This CDR3 comprises 15 residues. Germline V gene sequence: CDR1 MNHEY, CDR2 SMNVEV (reference sequence). Study-wide results and caveats: Only post-vaccination samples contained a median approximately 86% of the reactive clones in convalescent patients.

Regarding treatment: roughly 11-day PBMC culture with coronavirus spike peptide pools or control peptides (ViraFEST assay). ViraFEST used peptide pools to expand antigen-specific T cells before TCR sequencing. Cultured CD4+ T cells had their DNA profiled by the Oncomine TCR Beta short-read assay. Genomic DNA from cultured CD4+ T cells was extracted. One entry per CDR3 protein, called by TCRdb with MiXCR from the PCR reads. Among 15,000 to 25,000 distinct CDR3 sequences, 40% to 45% were seen once, and the ten largest hold 27%. This specimen was CD4+ T cells from blood, cultured in vitro, taken before SARS-CoV-2 vaccination. The receptor was isolated from a human donor who received a COVID-19 vaccine. The V and J genes are TRBV27 and TRBJ2-3; D is possibly TRBD1 (5 bases). The DNA of the CDR3 is TGTGCCAGCAGCGTATTTGCAGGGATTACTGATACGCAGTATTTT. Protein sequence: CASSVFAGITDTQYF.